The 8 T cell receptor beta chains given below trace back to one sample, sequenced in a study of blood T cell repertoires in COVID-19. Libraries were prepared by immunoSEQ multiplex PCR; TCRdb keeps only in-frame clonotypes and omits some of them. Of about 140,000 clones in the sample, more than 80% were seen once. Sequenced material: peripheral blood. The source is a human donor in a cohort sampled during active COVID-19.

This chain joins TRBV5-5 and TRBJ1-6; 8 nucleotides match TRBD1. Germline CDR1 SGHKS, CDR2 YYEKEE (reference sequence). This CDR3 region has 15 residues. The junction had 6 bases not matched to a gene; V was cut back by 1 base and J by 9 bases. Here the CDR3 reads CASSLSARGPSPLHF. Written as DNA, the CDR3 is TGTGCCAGCAGCTTGTCTGCCAGGGGGCCTTCACCCCTCCACTTT.

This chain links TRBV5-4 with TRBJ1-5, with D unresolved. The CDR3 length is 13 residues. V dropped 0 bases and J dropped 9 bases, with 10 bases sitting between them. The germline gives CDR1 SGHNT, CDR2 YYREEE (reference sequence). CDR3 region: CASSLAGSGPQHF. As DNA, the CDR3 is TGTGCCAGCAGCTTGGCCGGGTCTGGGCCCCAGCATTTT. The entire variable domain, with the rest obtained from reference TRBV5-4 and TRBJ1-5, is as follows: ETGVTQSPTHLIKTRGQQVTLRCSSQSGHNTVSWYQQALGQGPQFIFQYYREEENGRGNFPPRFSGLQFPNYSSELNVNALELDDSALYLCASSLAGSGPQHFGDGTRLSIL.

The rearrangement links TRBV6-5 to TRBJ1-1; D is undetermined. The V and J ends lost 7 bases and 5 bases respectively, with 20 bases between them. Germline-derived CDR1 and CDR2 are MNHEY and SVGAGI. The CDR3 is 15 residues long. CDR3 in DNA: TGTGCCAGCATCCCCCTAGAGGGATCGGGGACTGAAGCTTTCTTT. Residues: CASIPLEGSGTEAFF.

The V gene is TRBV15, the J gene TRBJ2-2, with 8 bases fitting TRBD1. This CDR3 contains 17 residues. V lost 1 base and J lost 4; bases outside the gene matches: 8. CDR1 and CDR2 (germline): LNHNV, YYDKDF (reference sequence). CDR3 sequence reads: CATSRGRQGASTGELFF. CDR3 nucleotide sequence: TGTGCCACCAGCAGAGGAAGGCAGGGGGCTTCCACCGGGGAGCTGTTTTTT.

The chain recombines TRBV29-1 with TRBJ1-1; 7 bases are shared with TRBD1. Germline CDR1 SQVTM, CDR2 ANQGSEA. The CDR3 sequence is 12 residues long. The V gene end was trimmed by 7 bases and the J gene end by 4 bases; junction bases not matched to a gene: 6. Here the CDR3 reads CSALQGPTEAFF. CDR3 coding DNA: TGCAGCGCCTTACAGGGGCCCACTGAAGCTTTCTTT. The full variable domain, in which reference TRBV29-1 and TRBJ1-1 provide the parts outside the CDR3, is SAVISQKPSRDICQRGTSLTIQCQVDSQVTMMFWYRQQPGQSLTLIATANQGSEATYESGFVIDKFPISRPNLTFSTLTVSNMSPEDSSIYLCSALQGPTEAFFGQGTRLTVV.

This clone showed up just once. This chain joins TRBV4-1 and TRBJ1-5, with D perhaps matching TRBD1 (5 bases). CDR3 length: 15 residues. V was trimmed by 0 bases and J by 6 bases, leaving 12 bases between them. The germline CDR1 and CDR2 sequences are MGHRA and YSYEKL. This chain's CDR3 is CASSQEGPMVQPQHF. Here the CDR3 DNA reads TGCGCCAGCAGCCAAGAGGGGCCAATGGTTCAGCCCCAGCATTTT.

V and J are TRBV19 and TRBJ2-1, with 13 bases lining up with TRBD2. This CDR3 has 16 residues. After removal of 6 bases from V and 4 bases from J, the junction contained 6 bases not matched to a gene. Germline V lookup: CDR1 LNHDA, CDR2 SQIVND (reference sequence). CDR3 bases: TGTGCCAGTAGGAAGACTAGCGGGGGGAGTTACAATGAGCAGTTCTTC. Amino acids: CASRKTSGGSYNEQFF. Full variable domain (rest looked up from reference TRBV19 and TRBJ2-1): DGGITQSPKYLFRKEGQNVTLSCEQNLNHDAMYWYRQDPGQGLRLIYYSQIVNDFQKGDIAEGYSVSREKKESFPLTVTSAQKNPTAFYLCASRKTSGGSYNEQFFGPGTRLTVL.

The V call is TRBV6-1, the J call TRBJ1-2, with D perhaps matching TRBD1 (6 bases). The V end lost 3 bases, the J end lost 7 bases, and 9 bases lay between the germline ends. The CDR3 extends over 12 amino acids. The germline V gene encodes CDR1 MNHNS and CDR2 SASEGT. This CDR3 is CASSDRGRGYTF. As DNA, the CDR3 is TGTGCCAGCAGTGACAGGGGACGTGGCTACACCTTC.